The next 19 T cell receptor beta chains were all read from a single sample in a study of shared clonotypes between healthy human individuals. Sequenced by immunoSEQ multiplex PCR; TCRdb stores in-frame clones only, minus some. The repertoire includes 2,100,000 or so clones, approximately 94% of them detected once, and 0.13% sits in the top ten. Sequencing was performed on naive CD4+ T cells sorted from blood. Specified subset: CD45RA+ positively selected. Source of these receptors: a man aged 18 to 35 in good health.

The CDR3 DNA reads TGTGCCAGCAGCCCTCTAGGGGCGAGCCTTAATCAGCCCCAGCATTTT. It encodes CASSPLGASLNQPQHF. The chain joins TRBV11-2 to TRBJ1-5, with D possibly TRBD1 on 5 matching bases. This CDR3 comprises 16 residues. V shed 5 bases and J shed 4 bases, with 18 bases lying between them. The germline gives CDR1 SGHAT, CDR2 FQNNGV.

Only a few counts were recorded for this clone. Distinct nucleotide sequences in the sample also encode this CDR3. V is TRBV18 and J is TRBJ1-2; D not certain. V lost 2 bases, J lost 5 bases, and 9 bases lay in between. Per germline, CDR1 KGHSH and CDR2 LQKENI. This CDR3 contains 13 residues. The CDR3 sequence is CASSPGREYGYTF. The CDR3 DNA sequence: TGTGCCAGCTCACCAGGGAGAGAGTATGGCTACACCTTC.

The gene calls are TRBV10-3 and TRBJ1-6; D is ambiguous. From germline, CDR1 is ENHRY and CDR2 SYGVKD. The CDR3 covers 14 residues. The ends were cut back, 6 bases at V and 6 bases at J, with 12 bases in the middle. The CDR3: CAISTYPGNSPLHF. DNA of the CDR3: TGTGCCATCAGCACGTACCCGGGTAATTCACCCCTCCACTTT.

The V call is TRBV9, the J call TRBJ2-4; D is uncertain. The CDR3 is 15 residues long. V lost 2 bases and J lost 0, with 9 bases in between. Germline V lookup: CDR1 SGDLS, CDR2 YYNGEE. DNA of the CDR3: TGTGCCAGCAGCGTGAGACAAATAGCCAAAAACATTCAGTACTTC. Amino acid sequence: CASSVRQIAKNIQYF.

The rearrangement joins TRBV27 to TRBJ2-1, with 8 bases that match TRBD2. V was pared by 2 bases and J by 3 bases, with 3 bases of the junction left unmatched. Germline V gene lookup returns CDR1 MNHEY and CDR2 SMNVEV (reference sequence). CDR3 length: 15 residues. CDR3 sequence reads: CASSLGAGVYNEQFF. CDR3 DNA sequence: TGTGCCAGCAGTTTAGGAGCGGGAGTCTACAATGAGCAGTTCTTC.

This clone showed up just once. V is TRBV4-1 and J is TRBJ2-5; D is perhaps TRBD2 (6 bases). The V gene's germline CDR1 is MGHRA and CDR2 YSYEKL. V was shortened by 7 bases and J by 9 bases, with 15 bases between the two germline ends. The CDR3 length is 12 residues. In DNA, the CDR3 is TGCGCCAGCATCCAGACTAGTTCGGCCCAGTACTTC. As protein: CASIQTSSAQYF.

On this clone: Other DNA variants within this sample encode the same CDR3. J is TRBJ2-3 and V is TRBV5-6; D is unresolved. The length of the CDR3 is 15 residues. V was clipped by 0 bases and J by 0 bases, with 8 bases between them. Germline loops: CDR1 SGHDT, CDR2 YYEEEE. CDR3 region: CASSLGPTSTDTQYF. As DNA, the CDR3 is TGTGCCAGCAGCTTGGGCCCAACTAGCACAGATACGCAGTATTTT.

The chain employs TRBV5-1 and TRBJ2-3; D unclear. The germline V and J ends were trimmed by 4 bases and 6 bases, with 12 bases remaining between them. Per germline, CDR1 SGHRS and CDR2 YFSETQ. The CDR3 runs 13 residues. This CDR3 is CASSPSSWDTQYF. For the CDR3, the DNA is TGCGCCAGCAGCCCGTCGAGCTGGGATACGCAGTATTTT.

The CDR3: CASSPFGYGAQETQYF. The CDR3 coding sequence is TGCGCCAGCAGCCCGTTTGGATACGGGGCCCAAGAGACCCAGTACTTC. This rearrangement joins TRBV4-3 to TRBJ2-5; either TRBD1 or TRBD2 may supply D (5 bases each). The CDR3 has 16 residues. Per the germline V gene, CDR1 is LGHNA and CDR2 is YSLEER. Deletions cut 4 bases from V and 1 base from J, with 16 bases between.

The J gene is TRBJ2-7, the V gene TRBV5-5; TRBD2 is a possible D gene (5 bases). With 1 base removed from V and 4 bases from J, the gap between germline ends came to 6 bases. This CDR3 is built from 12 residues. CDR1 is SGHKS, CDR2 YYEKEE, per germline (reference sequence). This CDR3 reads CASSLSGYEQYF. The CDR3 DNA is TGTGCCAGCAGCTTGTCGGGATACGAGCAGTACTTC.

J is TRBJ2-7 and V is TRBV5-4; 7 bases are a match to TRBD1. Germline V gene sequence: CDR1 SGHNT, CDR2 YYREEE (reference sequence). The CDR3 totals 16 residues. V was pared by 3 bases and J by 4 bases, with 13 bases of the junction left unmatched. Written as DNA, the CDR3 is TGTGCCAGCAGCTCGTCCGCGACAGGGTTTTCTTACGAGCAGTACTTC. As protein: CASSSSATGFSYEQYF.

This CDR3 reads CAVGDAGYEQYF. CDR3 DNA: TGTGCCGTGGGAGACGCGGGTTACGAGCAGTACTTC. V is TRBV10-3 and J is TRBJ2-7; D is possibly TRBD2 (5 bases). This CDR3 contains 12 residues. The germline V gene encodes CDR1 ENHRY and CDR2 SYGVKD. Trimming took off 11 bases at V and 4 bases at J, with 15 bases between the two ends.

CDR3 in amino acids: CASSLESSGYGLVNYGYTF. The CDR3 DNA sequence: TGTGCCAGCAGCTTGGAGTCATCAGGGTATGGGTTAGTTAACTATGGCTACACCTTC. This sequence joins TRBV5-6 and TRBJ1-2; TRBD1 is a possible D gene (5 bases). Germline-derived CDR1 and CDR2 are SGHDT and YYEEEE. The CDR3 loop spans 19 amino acids. Deletions cut 0 bases from V and 1 base from J, with 22 bases between.

The chain is built from TRBV5-1 and TRBJ2-2; D gene uncertain. CDR1 is SGHRS, CDR2 YFSETQ, per germline. V lost 2 bases and J lost 7, with 12 bases in between. The CDR3 runs to 14 residues. The CDR3 bases are TGCGCCAGCAGCTTACCCCAGGCGAGCGGGGAGCTGTTTTTT. Its translation is CASSLPQASGELFF.

Comments on this clone: The sample carries other DNA sequences with the same CDR3. The chain carries TRBV18 and TRBJ1-5; D is ambiguous. The CDR3 is 13 residues long. The V gene lost 3 bases and the J gene lost 1 base, with 4 bases spanning the gap. Germline CDR1 KGHSH, CDR2 LQKENI. The CDR3 DNA follows: TGTGCCAGCTCACCGCACAGCAATCAGCCCCAGCATTTT. Its translation is CASSPHSNQPQHF.

The V gene is TRBV4-1, the J gene TRBJ2-7; 8 bases match TRBD1. The CDR3 extends over 17 amino acids. The germline CDR1 and CDR2 sequences are MGHRA and YSYEKL. Trimming cost V 3 bases and J 3 bases; bases outside gene matches: 13. The CDR3, as DNA: TGCGCCAGCAGCCATAGGAGCCCCGGGACAGGTGACTACGAGCAGTACTTC. Translating gives CASSHRSPGTGDYEQYF.

The chain has TRBV10-1 and TRBJ2-7, with D hard to call. Germline V gene sequence: CDR1 WNHNN, CDR2 SYGVQD (reference sequence). V lost 0 bases and J 6 bases, leaving 12 bases between the germline ends. CDR3 length: 14 residues. The CDR3 loop reads CASSESPIAGEQYF. The CDR3 DNA sequence: TGCGCCAGCAGTGAGTCTCCGATAGCAGGCGAGCAGTACTTC.

The V gene is TRBV2, the J gene TRBJ1-2; D gene unclear. The germline V gene encodes CDR1 SNHLY and CDR2 FYNNEI. The CDR3 length is 12 residues. With 7 bases removed from V and 1 base from J, the gap between germline ends came to 7 bases. CDR3 nucleotide sequence: TGTGCCAGCACTCCGAATAACTATGGCTACACCTTC. This codes for CASTPNNYGYTF.

The chain recombines TRBV5-1 with TRBJ1-4, with 12 bases aligning to TRBD1. The J segment lost 8 bases and the V segment lost 4 bases, leaving 3 bases of the junction unmatched. Germline CDR1 and CDR2: SGHRS and YFSETQ. The CDR3 runs 14 residues. The CDR3 here is CASSRDRGREKLFF. DNA for the CDR3: TGCGCCAGCAGCAGGGACAGGGGGCGGGAAAAACTGTTTTTT.